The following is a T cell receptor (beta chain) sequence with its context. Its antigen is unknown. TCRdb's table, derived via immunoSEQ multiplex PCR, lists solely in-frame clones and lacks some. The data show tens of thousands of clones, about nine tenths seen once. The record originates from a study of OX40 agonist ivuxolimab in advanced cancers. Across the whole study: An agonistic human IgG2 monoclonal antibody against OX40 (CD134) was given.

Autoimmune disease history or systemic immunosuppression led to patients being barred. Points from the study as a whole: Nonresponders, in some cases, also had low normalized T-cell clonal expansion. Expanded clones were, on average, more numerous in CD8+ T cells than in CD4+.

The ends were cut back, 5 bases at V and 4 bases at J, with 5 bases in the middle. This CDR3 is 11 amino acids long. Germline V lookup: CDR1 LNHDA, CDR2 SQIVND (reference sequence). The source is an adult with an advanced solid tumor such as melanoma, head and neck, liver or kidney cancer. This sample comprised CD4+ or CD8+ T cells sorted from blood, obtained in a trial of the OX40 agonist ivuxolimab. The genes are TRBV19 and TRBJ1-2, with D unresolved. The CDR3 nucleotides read TGTGCCAGTAGTGAACTCTATGGCTACACCTTC. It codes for CASSELYGYTF.